This TCR beta chain was obtained from a study of T cells in Graves' hyperthyroidism and ophthalmopathy. On this clonotype: A clone one base away is much larger, so this may be a read error.

Amplification of TCR beta CDR3 regions used RNA as the template. RT-PCR in the first round (using the HTBI primer set) targeted the TCR CDR3. TCRdb used MiXCR to reprocess the multiplex PCR reads, holding one entry per CDR3 protein. The sample shows 130,000 to 150,000 distinct CDR3 sequences, 22% of them seen only once. V gave up 2 bases and J gave up 4 bases; unmatched junction bases: 17. Looked up from germline, CDR1 is MNHEY and CDR2 is SMNVEV (reference sequence). The CDR3 extends over 20 amino acids. V and J are TRBV27 and TRBJ2-3; 11 bases agree with TRBD2. This TCR was recovered from a woman aged 45-60 years with Graves' hyperthyroidism that later progressed to Graves' ophthalmopathy. The sequencing sample was made of blood. The DNA for the CDR3 is TGTGCCAGCAGTTTACTGCCCCCCGAACTAGCGGGAGTGGGCCCAGATACGCAGTATTTT. Its translation: CASSLLPPELAGVGPDTQYF.